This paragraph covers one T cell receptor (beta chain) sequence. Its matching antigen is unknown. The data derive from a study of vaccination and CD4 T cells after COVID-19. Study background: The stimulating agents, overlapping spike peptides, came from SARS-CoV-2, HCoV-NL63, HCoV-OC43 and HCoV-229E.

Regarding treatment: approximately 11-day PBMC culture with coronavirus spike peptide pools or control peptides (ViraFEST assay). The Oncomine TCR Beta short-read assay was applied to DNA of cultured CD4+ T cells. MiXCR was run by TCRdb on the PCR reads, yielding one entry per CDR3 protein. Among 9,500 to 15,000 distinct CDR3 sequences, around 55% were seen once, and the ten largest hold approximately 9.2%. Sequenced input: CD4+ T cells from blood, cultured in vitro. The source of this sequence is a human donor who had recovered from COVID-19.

The CDR3 DNA follows: TGTGCCTCCGCGATACAGAATAATTCACCCCTCCACTTT. It is translated as CASAIQNNSPLHF. V is TRBV30 and J is TRBJ1-6; D call uncertain. This CDR3 is built from 13 residues. V was clipped by 7 bases and J by 5 bases, with 12 bases between them. Germline CDR1 and CDR2: GTSNPN and SVGIG (reference sequence).